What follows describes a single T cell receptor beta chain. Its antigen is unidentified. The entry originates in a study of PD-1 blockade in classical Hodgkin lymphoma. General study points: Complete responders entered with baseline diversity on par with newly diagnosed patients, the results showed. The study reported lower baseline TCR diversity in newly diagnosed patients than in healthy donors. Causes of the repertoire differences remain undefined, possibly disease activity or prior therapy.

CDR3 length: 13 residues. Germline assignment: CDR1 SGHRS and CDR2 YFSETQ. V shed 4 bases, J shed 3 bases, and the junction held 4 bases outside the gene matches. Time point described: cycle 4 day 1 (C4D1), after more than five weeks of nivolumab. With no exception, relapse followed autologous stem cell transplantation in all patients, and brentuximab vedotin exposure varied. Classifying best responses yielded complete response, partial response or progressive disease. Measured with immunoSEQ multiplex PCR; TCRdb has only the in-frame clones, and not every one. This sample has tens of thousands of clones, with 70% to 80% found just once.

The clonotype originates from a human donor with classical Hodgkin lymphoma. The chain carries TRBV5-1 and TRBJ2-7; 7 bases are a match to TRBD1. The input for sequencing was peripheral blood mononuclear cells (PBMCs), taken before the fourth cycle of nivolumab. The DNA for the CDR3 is TGCGCCAGCAGCGGATGGGACAGCTACGAGCAGTACTTC. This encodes CASSGWDSYEQYF. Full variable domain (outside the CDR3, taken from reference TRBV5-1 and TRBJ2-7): KAGVTQTPRYLIKTRGQQVTLSCSPISGHRSVSWYQQTPGQGLQFLFEYFSETQRNKGNFPGRFSGRQFSNSRSEMNVSTLELGDSALYLCASSGWDSYEQYFGPGTRLTVT.